This paragraph reports one T cell receptor beta chain. This entry is derived from a study of control samples from healthy donors and cancer patients. V dropped 1 base and J dropped 7; count of bases not matched to a gene: 4. The CDR3 sequence is 15 residues long. Germline CDR1 is SNHLY and CDR2 is FYNNEI. Sequencing used immunoSEQ multiplex PCR; TCRdb keeps in-frame clones, though not all of them. The table includes around 130,000 clones, 80% to 90% detected once. This chain uses TRBV2 with TRBJ1-5, with 10 bases lining up with TRBD1. The receptor was isolated from a man aged 25-45 years in good health. The sequenced material came from blood. The CDR3 DNA reads TGTGCCAGCAGTGAAGGACAGGGGGCTAGGCAGCCCCAGCATTTT. Translated, it gives CASSEGQGARQPQHF.